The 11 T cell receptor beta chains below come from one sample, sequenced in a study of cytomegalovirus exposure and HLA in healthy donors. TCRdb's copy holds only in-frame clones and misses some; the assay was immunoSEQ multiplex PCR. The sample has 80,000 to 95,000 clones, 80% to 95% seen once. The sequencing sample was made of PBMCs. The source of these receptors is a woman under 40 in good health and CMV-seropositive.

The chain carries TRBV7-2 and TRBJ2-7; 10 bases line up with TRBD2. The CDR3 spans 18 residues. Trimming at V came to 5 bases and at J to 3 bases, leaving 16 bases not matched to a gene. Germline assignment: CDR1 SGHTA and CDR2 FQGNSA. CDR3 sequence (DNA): TGTGCCAGCAGCCTGTCGAGGGCTAGCGGGAGCGGGCACTACGAGCAGTACTTC. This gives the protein CASSLSRASGSGHYEQYF.

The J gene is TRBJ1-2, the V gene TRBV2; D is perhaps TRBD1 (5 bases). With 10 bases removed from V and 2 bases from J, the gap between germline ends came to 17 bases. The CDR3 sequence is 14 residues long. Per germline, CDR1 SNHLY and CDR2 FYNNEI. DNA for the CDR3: TGTGCCACCCGAGGTACAGGTCAAAACTATGGCTACACCTTC. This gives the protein CATRGTGQNYGYTF.

CDR3 nucleotide sequence: TGTGCCAGCAGCGTAGGGTTTGAGGGCTCCTATGGCTACACCTTC. Translation gives CASSVGFEGSYGYTF. This chain connects TRBV9 to TRBJ1-2; D not resolved. Trimming stripped 0 bases from V and 4 bases from J, with 13 bases between. Germline V lookup: CDR1 SGDLS, CDR2 YYNGEE. CDR3 size: 15 residues.

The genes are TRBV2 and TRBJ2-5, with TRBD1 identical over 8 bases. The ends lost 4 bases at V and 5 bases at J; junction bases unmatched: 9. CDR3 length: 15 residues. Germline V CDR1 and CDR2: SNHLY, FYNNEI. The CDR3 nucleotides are TGTGCCAGCAGTGTACGGACAGGGATAGTGGAGACCCAGTACTTC. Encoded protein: CASSVRTGIVETQYF.

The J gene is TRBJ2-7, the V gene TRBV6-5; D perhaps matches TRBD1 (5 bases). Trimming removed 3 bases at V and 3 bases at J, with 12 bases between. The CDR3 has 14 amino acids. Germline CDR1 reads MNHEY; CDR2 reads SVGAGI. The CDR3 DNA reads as TGTGCCAGCAGTTATCAAAGGGGTGTCTACGAGCAGTACTTC. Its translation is CASSYQRGVYEQYF.

The CDR3 DNA is TGTGCCAGCAGCTCTACTAGCGGGAGGGGGTACAATGAGCAGTTCTTC. It is translated as CASSSTSGRGYNEQFF. The chain is built from TRBV5-7 and TRBJ2-1; 13 bases are a match to TRBD2. TRBV5-7 is identified as an open reading frame with a role that is uncertain. The CDR3 is 16 amino acids. The junction had 4 bases not matched to a gene; V was cut back by 3 bases and J by 4 bases.

Here the CDR3 DNA reads TGTGCCACCACCGAGGCCTATACGCAGTATTTT. Its protein product is CATTEAYTQYF. V is TRBV28 and J is TRBJ2-3; D is uncertain. Per germline, CDR1 MDHEN and CDR2 SYDVKM. Between the trimmed V and J ends, which lost 10 bases and 7 bases, there was a span of 12 bases. The length of the CDR3 is 11 residues.

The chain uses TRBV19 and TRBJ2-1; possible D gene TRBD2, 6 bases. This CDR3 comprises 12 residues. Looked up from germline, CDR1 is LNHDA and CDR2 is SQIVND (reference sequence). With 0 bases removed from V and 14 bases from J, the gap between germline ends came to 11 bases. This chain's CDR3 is CASSIDPGEEFF. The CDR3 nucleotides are TGTGCCAGTAGTATAGATCCGGGAGAGGAGTTCTTC.

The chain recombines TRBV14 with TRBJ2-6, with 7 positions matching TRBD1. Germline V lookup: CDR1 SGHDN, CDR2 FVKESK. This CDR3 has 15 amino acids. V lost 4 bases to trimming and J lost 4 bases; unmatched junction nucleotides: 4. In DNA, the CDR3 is TGTGCCAGCAGCCTACAGGGGTCCGGGGCCAACGTCCTGACTTTC. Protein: CASSLQGSGANVLTF.

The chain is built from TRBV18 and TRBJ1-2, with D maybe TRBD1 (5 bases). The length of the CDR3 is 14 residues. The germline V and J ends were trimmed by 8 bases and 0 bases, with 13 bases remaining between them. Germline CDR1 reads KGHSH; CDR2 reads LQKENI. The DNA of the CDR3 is TGTGCCAGCGCCACAGGTACCGCTAACTATGGCTACACCTTC. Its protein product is CASATGTANYGYTF.

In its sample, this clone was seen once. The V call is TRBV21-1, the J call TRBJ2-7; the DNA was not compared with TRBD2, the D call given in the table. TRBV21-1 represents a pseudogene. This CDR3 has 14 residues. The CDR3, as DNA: TGTGCCAGCAGCAAAGCGTCCGGGATCTACGAGCAGTACTTC. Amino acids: CASSKASGIYEQYF.